The subject of this entry is one TCR beta chain. What it recognizes is unknown. The sample originates from a study of Tregs in tolerant kidney transplant recipients. Mixed chimerism was transient after nonmyeloablative marrow transplants from related graft donors. Unstimulated regulatory T cells (CD4+CD25+CD127-), CD4+CD25- non-regulatory cells, CD4 and CD8 cells were FACS-sorted from thawed PBMCs. Whole-study results and caveats: Tregs expanded with activated donor B cells seemed most donor-specific.

Clones were read by immunoSEQ multiplex PCR, and TCRdb kept only the in-frame ones, dropping some. Altogether about 90,000 clones are present, 93% being singletons, with the ten largest covering around 1.5%. This CDR3 is built from 16 residues. The rearrangement links TRBV21-1 to TRBJ2-3; the D call TRBD2 from the table was never checked on the DNA. TRBV21-1 is termed a pseudogene. The sample consisted of CD4+ T cells from blood (PBMCs), taken 12 months after the transplant. This sequence was found in a human patient who received a combined kidney and bone marrow transplant. Part of the T cell pool may stem from the graft donor. Here the CDR3 DNA reads TGTGCCAGCAGCAAGGGGACTAGCGGAGTTAATCATACGCAGTATTTT. This translates into CASSKGTSGVNHTQYF.